This T cell receptor (beta chain) derives from a study of monozygotic twins with inflammatory bowel disease. As regards this clonotype: The antigen is undetermined.

With the 5' RACE reads reprocessed, TCRdb shows one record per CDR3 protein and no DNA. The table gives 300,000 to 350,000 distinct CDR3 sequences; the top ten clones make up 2% of it. Donors gave about 2.3 ml of blood apiece. Study-wide results and caveats: Evidence did not back any single strong signal or clonotype linked to IBD.

The CDR3 spans 15 residues. The sequence came from a human donor with ulcerative colitis or Crohn's disease, or a healthy co-twin of an affected twin (not recorded which). This chain joins TRBV12-3 or TRBV12-4 and TRBJ1-1. The material sequenced was blood. The CDR3 region is CASSFLQLGNTEAFF.